Presented here are 25 T cell receptor beta chains from one specimen sequenced in a study of shared clonotypes between healthy human individuals. Method: immunoSEQ multiplex PCR; TCRdb's copy keeps in-frame clones and lacks some. The sample yields approximately 1,500,000 clones, 98% seen once. The sequenced material came from naive CD4+ T cells sorted from blood. Stated subset: CD45RA+ positively selected. The receptors shown here come from a man aged 25-45 years in good health.

This chain connects TRBV20-1 to TRBJ2-7; D is undetermined. Between the trimmed V and J ends, which lost 6 bases and 6 bases, there was a span of 12 bases. Germline assignment: CDR1 DFQATT and CDR2 SNEGSKA (reference sequence). This CDR3 is built from 11 residues. The CDR3 nucleotides read TGCAGTGCCAGACGGCCCCGCGAGCAGTACTTC. Its protein product is CSARRPREQYF.

The chain is built from TRBV18 and TRBJ1-1, with D unclear. Germline loops: CDR1 KGHSH, CDR2 LQKENI. V was pared by 6 bases and J by 5 bases, with 22 bases between. The CDR3 sequence is 16 residues long. CDR3 sequence reads: CASSFPEKDRKTEAFF. The CDR3 DNA is TGTGCCAGCTCTTTTCCGGAAAAGGACCGAAAGACTGAAGCTTTCTTT.

J is TRBJ2-7 and V is TRBV5-4; 10 positions agree with TRBD1. The CDR3 consists of 16 residues. The junction had 9 bases not matched to a gene; V was cut back by 1 base and J by 5 bases. Germline V lookup: CDR1 SGHNT, CDR2 YYREEE (reference sequence). CDR3 bases: TGTGCCAGCAGCTTGACTGGGACAGGGGATTTGGACGAGCAGTACTTC. Its protein is CASSLTGTGDLDEQYF.

The chain couples TRBV29-1 to TRBJ1-2, with D uncertain. Germline assignment: CDR1 SQVTM and CDR2 ANQGSEA. This CDR3 spans 15 amino acids. Trimming pared 3 bases from V and 4 bases from J, leaving 18 bases between. As DNA, the CDR3 is TGCAGCGTTGATAGGCATCTTCCGGAGCGCTATGGCTACACCTTC. This codes for CSVDRHLPERYGYTF.

The chain uses TRBV29-1 and TRBJ2-3; 8 positions agree with TRBD2. J lost 15 bases, V lost 8 bases, and 10 bases had no gene match. The CDR3 loop spans 10 amino acids. Looked up from germline, CDR1 is SQVTM and CDR2 is ANQGSEA. CDR3 loop: CSSGTSQTYF. The CDR3 DNA is TGCAGCTCAGGGACTAGTCAGACCTATTTT.

V is TRBV2 and J is TRBJ2-5, with 10 nucleotides matching TRBD1. V dropped 7 bases and J dropped 5; count of bases not matched to a gene: 10. The CDR3 loop spans 15 amino acids. Germline assignment: CDR1 SNHLY and CDR2 FYNNEI. The CDR3 is CASNKDRGLFETQYF. The CDR3, as DNA: TGTGCCAGCAATAAAGACAGGGGGCTGTTCGAGACCCAGTACTTC.

This clone occurred a few times. The chain combines TRBV30 with TRBJ1-5; D uncertain. The germline V gene encodes CDR1 GTSNPN and CDR2 SVGIG (reference sequence). This CDR3 has 12 residues. Trimming removed 5 bases at V and 5 bases at J, with 10 bases between. CDR3 protein: CAWGDGDQPQHF. In nucleotides, the CDR3 is TGTGCCTGGGGAGACGGGGATCAGCCCCAGCATTTT.

The chain uses TRBV5-1 and TRBJ2-4; D gene unclear. The length of the CDR3 is 16 residues. CDR1 is SGHRS, CDR2 YFSETQ, per germline. Trimming cost V 1 base and J 8 bases, with 19 bases left between them. The CDR3 bases are TGCGCCAGCAGCTTGCCTCTGGGTAGTGCTGGGGACATTCAGTACTTC. It translates to CASSLPLGSAGDIQYF. Full variable domain (remainder filled in from reference TRBV5-1 and TRBJ2-4): KAGVTQTPRYLIKTRGQQVTLSCSPISGHRSVSWYQQTPGQGLQFLFEYFSETQRNKGNFPGRFSGRQFSNSRSEMNVSTLELGDSALYLCASSLPLGSAGDIQYFGAGTRLSVL.

This sequence joins TRBV9 and TRBJ2-7; the D gene is possibly TRBD1 (5 bases). Germline lookup yields CDR1 SGDLS and CDR2 YYNGEE. V was trimmed by 3 bases and J by 0 bases, leaving 10 bases between them. The CDR3 covers 14 residues. The CDR3 coding sequence is TGTGCCAGCAGCGGGACACCGACCTCCTACGAGCAGTACTTC. It specifies CASSGTPTSYEQYF.

V usage is TRBV30 and J usage is TRBJ2-1, with D perhaps TRBD2 (5 bases). This CDR3 contains 16 residues. V lost 4 bases, J lost 0 bases, and 16 bases lay in between. Germline V lookup: CDR1 GTSNPN, CDR2 SVGIG (reference sequence). The CDR3 reads CAWTGGRNPSYNEQFF. The CDR3 nucleotides read TGTGCCTGGACCGGCGGGCGGAACCCCTCCTACAATGAGCAGTTCTTC.

Only one count was recorded for this clone. The CDR3 protein is CASTLRHSSYEQYF. CDR3 bases: TGTGCCAGCACCCTCAGACACAGCTCCTACGAGCAGTACTTC. The genes are TRBV6-1 and TRBJ2-7; unclear D gene. In germline, CDR1 is MNHNS, CDR2 SASEGT. The CDR3 has 14 residues. V lost 7 bases, J lost 0 bases, and 13 bases lay in between.

This CDR3 reads CASSTGVRTGELFF. CDR3 DNA sequence: TGCGCCAGCAGTACGGGAGTTAGAACCGGGGAGCTGTTTTTT. The rearrangement joins TRBV4-1 to TRBJ2-2; TRBD2 might be the D (6 bases). Germline V CDR1 and CDR2: MGHRA, YSYEKL. The CDR3 is made up of 14 amino acids. With 6 bases removed from V and 5 bases from J, the gap between germline ends came to 13 bases.

About this clone: The same CDR3 is also encoded by other DNA sequences in this sample. The chain combines TRBV6-1 with TRBJ1-1, with 8 positions matching TRBD1. CDR1 MNHNS and CDR2 SASEGT come from the germline V gene. The CDR3 has 14 residues. J was trimmed by 0 bases and V by 6 bases; bases with no gene match: 3. CDR3 sequence reads: CASSLDRVNTEAFF. The CDR3 nucleotides read TGTGCCAGCAGCCTGGACAGGGTGAACACTGAAGCTTTCTTT.

The chain employs TRBV5-1 and TRBJ2-7, with 9 positions matching TRBD1. The V gene's germline CDR1 is SGHRS and CDR2 YFSETQ. This CDR3 is built from 14 residues. J gave up 4 bases and V 4 bases, and 6 bases lay outside the gene matches. CDR3 loop: CASSIGTGLYEQYF. The CDR3 DNA sequence: TGCGCCAGCAGCATCGGGACAGGGTTGTACGAGCAGTACTTC.

This chain uses TRBV6-5 with TRBJ1-1, with 9 bases aligning to TRBD1. The CDR3 covers 14 residues. V was clipped by 7 bases and J by 3 bases; unmatched bases: 6. The germline CDR1 and CDR2 sequences are MNHEY and SVGAGI. The chain's CDR3 is CASTLQGADTEAFF. The DNA for the CDR3 is TGTGCCAGCACACTACAGGGGGCGGACACTGAAGCTTTCTTT.

J is TRBJ2-7 and V is TRBV5-6; 11 bases agree with TRBD1. The trim removed 7 bases at V and 2 bases at J, leaving 2 bases unmatched. Germline CDR1 reads SGHDT; CDR2 reads YYEEEE. The CDR3 is made up of 13 amino acids. This chain's CDR3 is CASGQGAAYEQYF. The DNA of the CDR3 is TGTGCCAGCGGACAGGGGGCCGCCTACGAGCAGTACTTC.

In this sample, this clone turned up once. Other DNA sequences from this sample encode an identical CDR3 as well. The V and J genes are TRBV7-8 and TRBJ1-2; D gene unclear. The germline V gene has CDR1 SGHVS and CDR2 FQNEAQ. V lost 1 base, J lost 7 bases, and 4 bases lay in between. CDR3 length equals 11 residues. The CDR3 region has the DNA TGTGCCAGCAGCTTAGAAGGTGGCTACACCTTC. Translating it yields CASSLEGGYTF. Looking up the rest from reference TRBV7-8 and TRBJ1-2 gives the full variable domain: GAGVSQSPRYKVAKRGQDVALRCDPISGHVSLFWYQQALGQGPEFLTYFQNEAQLDKSGLPSDRFFAERPEGSVSTLKIQRTQQEDSAVYLCASSLEGGYTFGSGTRLTVV.

The rearrangement links TRBV11-3 to TRBJ2-1; D is ambiguous. Germline CDR1 and CDR2: SGHNT and YENEEA. Trimming took 3 bases from V and 5 from J, leaving 5 bases between them. This CDR3 has 12 amino acids. For the CDR3, the DNA is TGTGCCAGCAGCTTGGCAAACAATGAGCAGTTCTTC. Translation: CASSLANNEQFF.

The chain couples TRBV29-1 to TRBJ2-7; the match to TRBD2 covers 11 bases. CDR1 is SQVTM and CDR2 is ANQGSEA in the germline V gene. There are 12 residues in the CDR3. J gave up 9 bases and V 5 bases, and 6 bases lay outside the gene matches. CDR3 loop: CSVHLAGGAQYF. The DNA of the CDR3 is TGCAGCGTTCATCTAGCGGGAGGCGCGCAGTACTTC.

The J gene is TRBJ2-2, the V gene TRBV7-3; D gene ambiguous. Germline-derived CDR1 and CDR2 are SGHTA and FQGTGA. With 2 bases removed from V and 5 bases from J, the gap between germline ends came to 9 bases. The CDR3 covers 14 residues. CDR3 amino acids: CASSLLGLTGELFF. The CDR3 DNA reads TGTGCCAGCAGCTTATTGGGTTTAACCGGGGAGCTGTTTTTT.

V and J are TRBV5-5 and TRBJ1-5; D call uncertain. V was clipped by 4 bases and J by 7 bases, with 12 bases between them. Germline V gene lookup returns CDR1 SGHKS and CDR2 YYEKEE (reference sequence). The CDR3 loop spans 13 amino acids. CDR3 sequence (DNA): TGTGCCAGCAGCGTCGGCGGGGTACAGCCCCAGCATTTT. Translation gives CASSVGGVQPQHF.

For this clone: One junction end does not reproduce the germline sequence, and a read error may be involved. The gene calls are TRBV7-7 and TRBJ1-1; no firm D call. The V gene's germline CDR1 is SSHAT and CDR2 FNYEAQ (reference sequence). The CDR3 totals 14 residues. The CDR3 here is CASSLLDFRAEAFF. The CDR3 coding sequence is TGTGCTAGCAGCTTACTGGACTTTCGGGCTGAAGCTTTCTTT.

V usage is TRBV5-1 and J usage is TRBJ1-5, with 7 bases that match TRBD1. Germline V gene sequence: CDR1 SGHRS, CDR2 YFSETQ. The CDR3 is 15 amino acids. Trimming at V came to 3 bases and at J to 3 bases, leaving 6 bases not matched to a gene. The CDR3 spells CASSSTGAYNQPQHF. The CDR3 nucleotides read TGCGCCAGCAGCTCAACAGGGGCCTACAATCAGCCCCAGCATTTT.

Only one count was recorded for this clone. The chain combines TRBV18 with TRBJ1-2; 10 nucleotides line up with TRBD1. In germline, CDR1 is KGHSH, CDR2 LQKENI. Trimming cost V 5 bases and J 0 bases; bases outside gene matches: 3. There are 15 residues in the CDR3. The CDR3 loop is CASSEGQGPNYGYTF. CDR3 bases: TGTGCCAGCTCAGAGGGACAGGGGCCTAACTATGGCTACACCTTC.

V is TRBV10-3 and J is TRBJ1-1; TRBD1 is a possible D gene (6 bases). The CDR3 contains 14 residues. Trimming left V 6 bases short and J 0 bases short, with 11 bases between. Germline V gene sequence: CDR1 ENHRY, CDR2 SYGVKD. CDR3 nucleotides: TGTGCCATCAGGGTGAGGGACATGAACACTGAAGCTTTCTTT. Translation gives CAIRVRDMNTEAFF.